This T cell receptor (beta chain) was recovered during a study of blood T cell repertoires in COVID-19. Study information: PBMCs, B-cell-depleted T cells, or T cells provided the cDNA or gDNA that made up the material.

The protocol was immunoSEQ multiplex PCR, while the TCRdb copy is restricted to in-frame clones and leaves out a portion. The sample holds over 55,000 clones; 70% to 75% are singletons and the top ten take 35% to 45%. CDR1 and CDR2 from the germline V gene are SGHNT and YYREEE (reference sequence). Losses at the gene ends were 0 bases for V and 2 bases for J; bases not matched to a gene: 1. CDR3 size: 14 residues. The sample comprised peripheral blood. The source is a woman aged 65 to 85 with acute or convalescent COVID-19. The rearrangement uses TRBV5-4 and TRBJ1-2, with TRBD1 matching over 7 bases. Written as DNA, the CDR3 is TGTGCCAGCAGCTTGGGGGGACAGAACTATGGCTACACCTTC. It specifies CASSLGGQNYGYTF.